This T cell receptor (beta chain) was recovered during a study of cytotoxic CD8 clonotypes in ibrutinib-treated CLL. This CDR3 comprises 13 residues. CDR1 and CDR2 from the germline V gene are LNHDA and SQIVND (reference sequence). With V trimmed by 5 bases and J by 2 bases, 1 base remained unmatched. Findings and limits, study-wide: Clonality at baseline surpassed age-matched healthy donors and tracked circulating CD8+ T-cell counts.

Concerning this clone: What it binds is unknown.

Measured with immunoSEQ multiplex PCR; TCRdb has only the in-frame clones, and not every one. The repertoire holds approximately 97,000 clones, roughly three quarters seen once, with roughly 24% in the top ten. The TCR was taken from a human donor with chronic lymphocytic leukemia. Sequenced material: PBMCs, taken after 24 months of ibrutinib treatment. This chain links TRBV19 with TRBJ2-7; 9 bases line up with TRBD1. The CDR3 is CASSRTGAYEQYF. The CDR3 coding sequence is TGTGCCAGTAGTCGGACAGGGGCCTACGAGCAGTACTTC.